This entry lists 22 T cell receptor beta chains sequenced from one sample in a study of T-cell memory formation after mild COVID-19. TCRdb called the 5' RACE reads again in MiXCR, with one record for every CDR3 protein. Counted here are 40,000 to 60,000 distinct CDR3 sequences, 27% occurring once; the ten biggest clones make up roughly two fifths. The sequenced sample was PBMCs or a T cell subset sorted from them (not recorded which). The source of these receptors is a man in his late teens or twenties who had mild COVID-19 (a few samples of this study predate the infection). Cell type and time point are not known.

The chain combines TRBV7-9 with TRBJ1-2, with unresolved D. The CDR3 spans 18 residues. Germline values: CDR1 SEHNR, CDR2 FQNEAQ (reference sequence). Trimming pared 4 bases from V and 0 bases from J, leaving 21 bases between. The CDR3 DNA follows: TGTGCCAGCAGCTACACCCGATCTCCTATCACTTCTAACTATGGCTACACCTTC. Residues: CASSYTRSPITSNYGYTF. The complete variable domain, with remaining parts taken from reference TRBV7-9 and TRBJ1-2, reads DTGVSQNPRHKITKRGQNVTFRCDPISEHNRLYWYRQTLGQGPEFLTYFQNEAQLEKSRLLSDRFSAERPKGSFSTLEIQRTEQGDSAMYLCASSYTRSPITSNYGYTFGSGTRLTVV.

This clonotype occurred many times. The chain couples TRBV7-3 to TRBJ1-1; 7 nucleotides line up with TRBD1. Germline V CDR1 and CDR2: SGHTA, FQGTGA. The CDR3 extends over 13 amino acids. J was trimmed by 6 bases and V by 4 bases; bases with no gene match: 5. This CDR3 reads CASSWYRGSEAFF. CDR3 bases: TGTGCCAGCAGCTGGTACAGGGGATCTGAAGCTTTCTTT.

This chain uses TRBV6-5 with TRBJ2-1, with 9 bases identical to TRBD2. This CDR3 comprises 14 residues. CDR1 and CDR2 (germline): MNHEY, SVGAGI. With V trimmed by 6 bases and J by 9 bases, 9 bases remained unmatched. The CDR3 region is CASSPTGTSLEQFF. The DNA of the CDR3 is TGTGCCAGCAGCCCAACCGGGACTAGCCTTGAGCAGTTCTTC.

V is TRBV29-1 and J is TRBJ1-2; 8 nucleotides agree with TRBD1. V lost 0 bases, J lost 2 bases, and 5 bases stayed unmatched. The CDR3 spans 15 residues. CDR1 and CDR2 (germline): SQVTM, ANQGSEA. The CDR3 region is CSVEELRTGNYGYTF. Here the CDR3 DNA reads TGCAGCGTTGAAGAATTAAGGACAGGGAACTATGGCTACACCTTC.

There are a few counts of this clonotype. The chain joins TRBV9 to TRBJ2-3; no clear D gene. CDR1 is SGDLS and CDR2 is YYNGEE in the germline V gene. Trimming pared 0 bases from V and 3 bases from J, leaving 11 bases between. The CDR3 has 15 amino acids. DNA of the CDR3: TGTGCCAGCAGCGTAGCCCTTACTTATACAGATACGCAGTATTTT. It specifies CASSVALTYTDTQYF.

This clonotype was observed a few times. This CDR3 reads CSARDYSYNEQFF. In DNA, the CDR3 is TGCAGTGCTAGGGACTACTCCTACAATGAGCAGTTCTTC. J is TRBJ2-1 and V is TRBV20-1; perhaps TRBD2 as D (6 bases). Trimming pared 3 bases from V and 0 bases from J, leaving 6 bases between. The CDR3 is 13 amino acids. Germline-derived CDR1 and CDR2 are DFQATT and SNEGSKA (reference sequence).

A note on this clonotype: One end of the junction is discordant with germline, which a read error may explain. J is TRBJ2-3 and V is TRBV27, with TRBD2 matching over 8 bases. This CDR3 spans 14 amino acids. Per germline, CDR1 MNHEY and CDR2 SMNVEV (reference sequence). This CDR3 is CASSLGLATDTQYF. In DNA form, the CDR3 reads TGTGCCAGCAGTTTAGGACTAGCAACAGATACGCAGTATTTC.

As DNA, the CDR3 is TGTGCCAGCAGACAGACAGGGGAGTACCCAAACAATGAGCAGTTCTTC. Protein: CASRQTGEYPNNEQFF. J is TRBJ2-1 and V is TRBV4-2; 8 bases are a match to TRBD1. Germline V CDR1 and CDR2: LGHNA, YNFKEQ. The CDR3 is 16 residues long. The V segment lost 6 bases and the J segment 5 bases; nucleotides outside the gene matches: 12.

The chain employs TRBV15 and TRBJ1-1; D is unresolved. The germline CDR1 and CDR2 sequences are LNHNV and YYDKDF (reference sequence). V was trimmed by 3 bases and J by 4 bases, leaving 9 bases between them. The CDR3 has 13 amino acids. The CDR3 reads CATSRGRLTEAFF. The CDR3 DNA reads TGTGCCACCAGCAGGGGCCGGCTCACTGAAGCTTTCTTT.

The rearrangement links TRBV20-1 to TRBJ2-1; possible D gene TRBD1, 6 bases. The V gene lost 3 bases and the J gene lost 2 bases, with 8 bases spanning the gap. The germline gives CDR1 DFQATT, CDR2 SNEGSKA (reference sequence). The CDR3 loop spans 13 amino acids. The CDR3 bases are TGCAGTGCTAGGGGGGCTGCCTACAATGAGCAGTTCTTC. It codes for CSARGAAYNEQFF.

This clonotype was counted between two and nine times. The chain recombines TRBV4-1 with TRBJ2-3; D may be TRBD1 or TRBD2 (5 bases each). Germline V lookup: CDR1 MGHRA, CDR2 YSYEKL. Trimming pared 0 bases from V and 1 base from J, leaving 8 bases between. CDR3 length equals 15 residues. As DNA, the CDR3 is TGCGCCAGCAGCCAAGAGGGGCGGGGCACAGATACGCAGTATTTT. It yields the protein CASSQEGRGTDTQYF.

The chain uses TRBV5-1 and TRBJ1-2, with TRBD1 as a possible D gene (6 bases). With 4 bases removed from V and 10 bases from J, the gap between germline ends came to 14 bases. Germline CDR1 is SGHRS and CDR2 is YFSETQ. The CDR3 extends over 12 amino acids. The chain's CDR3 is CASSTGSRTYTF. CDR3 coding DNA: TGCGCCAGCAGCACAGGGAGTAGGACCTACACCTTC.

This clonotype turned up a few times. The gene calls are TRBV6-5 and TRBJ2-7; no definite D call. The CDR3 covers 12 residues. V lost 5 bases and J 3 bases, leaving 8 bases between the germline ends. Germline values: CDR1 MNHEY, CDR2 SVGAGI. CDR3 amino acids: CASSGLRYEQYF. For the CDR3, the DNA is TGTGCCAGCAGTGGATTGCGCTACGAGCAGTACTTC.

CDR3 protein: CASSAGVNTEAFF. DNA for the CDR3: TGTGCCAGCAGCGCTGGGGTGAACACTGAAGCTTTCTTT. The rearrangement joins TRBV7-2 to TRBJ1-1; D not certain. The CDR3 contains 13 residues. Germline-derived CDR1 and CDR2 are SGHTA and FQGNSA. V was trimmed by 5 bases and J by 0 bases, leaving 7 bases between them.

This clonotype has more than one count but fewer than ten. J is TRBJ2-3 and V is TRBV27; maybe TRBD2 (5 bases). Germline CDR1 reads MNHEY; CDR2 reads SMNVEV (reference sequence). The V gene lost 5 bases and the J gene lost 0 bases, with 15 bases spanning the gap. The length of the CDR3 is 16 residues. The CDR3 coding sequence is TGTGCCAGCAGTCCCCGACCCGGACTTAGCACAGATACGCAGTATTTT. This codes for CASSPRPGLSTDTQYF.

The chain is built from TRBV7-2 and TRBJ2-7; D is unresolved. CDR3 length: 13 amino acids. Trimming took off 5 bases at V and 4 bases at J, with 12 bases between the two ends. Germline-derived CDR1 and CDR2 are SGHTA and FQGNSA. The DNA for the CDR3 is TGTGCCAGCAGCGCGGACCCCGGGTACGAGCAGTACGTC. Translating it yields CASSADPGYEQYV.

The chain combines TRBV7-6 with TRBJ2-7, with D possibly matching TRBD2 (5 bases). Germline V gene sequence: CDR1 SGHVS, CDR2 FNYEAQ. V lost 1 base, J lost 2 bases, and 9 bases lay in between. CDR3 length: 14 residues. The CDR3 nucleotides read TGTGCCAGCAGCTTAGGCGGGCGTCCCTACGAGCAGTACTTC. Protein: CASSLGGRPYEQYF.

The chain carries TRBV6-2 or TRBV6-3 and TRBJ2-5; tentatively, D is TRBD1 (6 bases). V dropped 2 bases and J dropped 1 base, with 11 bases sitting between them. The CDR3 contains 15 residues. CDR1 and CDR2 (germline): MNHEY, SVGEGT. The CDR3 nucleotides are TGTGCCAGCAGTTACGTTTGGGGGCCCCAAGAGACCCAGTACTTC. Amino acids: CASSYVWGPQETQYF.

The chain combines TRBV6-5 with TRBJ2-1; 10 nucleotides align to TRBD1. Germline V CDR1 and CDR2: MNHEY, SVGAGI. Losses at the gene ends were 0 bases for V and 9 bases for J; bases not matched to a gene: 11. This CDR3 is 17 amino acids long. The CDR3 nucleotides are TGTGCCAGCAGTTACTCCCGGACAGGGGGGAAGGTTACTGAGCAGTTCTTC. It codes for CASSYSRTGGKVTEQFF.

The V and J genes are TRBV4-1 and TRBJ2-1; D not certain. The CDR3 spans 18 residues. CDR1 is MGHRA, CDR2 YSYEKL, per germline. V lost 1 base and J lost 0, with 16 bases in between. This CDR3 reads CASSQAHVDGNSYNEQFF. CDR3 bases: TGCGCCAGCAGCCAAGCTCATGTAGATGGGAACTCCTACAATGAGCAGTTCTTC.

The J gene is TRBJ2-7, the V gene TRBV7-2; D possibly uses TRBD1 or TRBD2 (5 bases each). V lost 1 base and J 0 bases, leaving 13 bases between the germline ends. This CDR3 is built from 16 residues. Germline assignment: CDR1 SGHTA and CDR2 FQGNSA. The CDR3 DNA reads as TGTGCCAGCAGCTTAGGGTGGGGACGGACCTCCTACGAGCAGTACTTC. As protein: CASSLGWGRTSYEQYF. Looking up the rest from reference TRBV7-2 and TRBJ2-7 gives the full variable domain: GAGVSQSPSNKVTEKGKDVELRCDPISGHTALYWYRQSLGQGLEFLIYFQGNSAPDKSGLPSDRFSAERTGGSVSTLTIQRTQQEDSAVYLCASSLGWGRTSYEQYFGPGTRLTVT.

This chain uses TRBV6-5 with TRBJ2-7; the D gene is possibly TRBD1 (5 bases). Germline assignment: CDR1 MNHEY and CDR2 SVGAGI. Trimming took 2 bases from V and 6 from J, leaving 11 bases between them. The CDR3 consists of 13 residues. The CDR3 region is CASSYGAGREQYV. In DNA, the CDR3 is TGTGCCAGCAGTTACGGGGCAGGGCGCGAGCAGTACGTC.